The 24 T cell receptor beta chains below all came from one sample that was sequenced in a study of cytomegalovirus exposure and HLA in healthy donors. It was with 60 Vbeta and 13 Jbeta primers that the PCR ran. Here immunoSEQ multiplex PCR was the method, and the copy in TCRdb shows in-frame clones only, minus some. Its table records about 190,000 clones. The specimen sequenced was PBMCs. The receptors here all came from a woman in her thirties in good health and CMV-seropositive.

The genes are TRBV10-1 and TRBJ2-1, with 11 bases matching TRBD2. Germline assignment: CDR1 WNHNN and CDR2 SYGVQD (reference sequence). The CDR3 runs to 15 residues. The V segment lost 6 bases and the J segment 4 bases; nucleotides outside the gene matches: 5. CDR3 protein: CASSSGTSGYNEQFF. The CDR3 nucleotides are TGCGCCAGCAGCTCCGGGACTAGCGGATACAATGAGCAGTTCTTC.

This rearrangement joins TRBV6-8 to TRBJ2-5, with 11 bases identical to TRBD1. CDR1 and CDR2 (germline): MNHGY, SAAAGT. The J segment lost 3 bases and the V segment lost 2 bases, leaving 5 bases of the junction unmatched. The CDR3 sequence is 16 residues long. The CDR3 DNA reads as TGTGCCAGCAGTTACGCCCGGGACAGGGGGAAAGAGACCCAGTACTTC. It encodes CASSYARDRGKETQYF.

The J gene is TRBJ2-3, the V gene TRBV18; 9 bases are shared with TRBD2. CDR3 size: 15 residues. Trimming at V came to 3 bases and at J to 2 bases, leaving 3 bases not matched to a gene. Looked up from germline, CDR1 is KGHSH and CDR2 is LQKENI. The CDR3 sequence: CASSPLAGTTDTQYF. CDR3 coding DNA: TGTGCCAGCTCACCGCTAGCGGGAACCACAGATACGCAGTATTTT.

J is TRBJ2-7 and V is TRBV5-4; no clear D gene. CDR3 size: 14 residues. Germline CDR1 reads SGHNT; CDR2 reads YYREEE (reference sequence). Trimming left V 0 bases short and J 3 bases short, with 10 bases between. CDR3 DNA: TGTGCCAGCAGCTTGGAAGGTTCTAGCTACGAGCAGTACTTC. Its translation: CASSLEGSSYEQYF.

The V and J genes are TRBV4-3 and TRBJ2-1, with 15 bases that match TRBD2. Germline CDR1 is LGHNA and CDR2 is YSLEER. The CDR3 has 21 amino acids. V was clipped by 0 bases and J by 0 bases; unmatched bases: 9. This CDR3 is CASSQEGRTSGRASSYNEQFF. The CDR3 region has the DNA TGCGCCAGCAGCCAAGAGGGTAGGACTAGCGGGAGGGCCAGCTCCTACAATGAGCAGTTCTTC.

The gene calls are TRBV7-6 and TRBJ2-5; D gene uncertain. CDR1 SGHVS and CDR2 FNYEAQ come from the germline V gene. The CDR3 covers 14 residues. V lost 1 base, J lost 1 base, and 7 bases lay in between. The DNA for the CDR3 is TGTGCCAGCAGCTTAGGGGCTGTCCAAGAGACCCAGTACTTC. Translating gives CASSLGAVQETQYF. Full variable domain (outside the CDR3, taken from reference TRBV7-6 and TRBJ2-5): GAGVSQSPRYKVTKRGQDVALRCDPISGHVSLYWYRQALGQGPEFLTYFNYEAQQDKSGLPNDRFSAERPEGSISTLTIQRTEQRDSAMYRCASSLGAVQETQYFGPGTRLLVL.

This rearrangement joins TRBV7-9 to TRBJ2-3; D possibly corresponds to TRBD1 (6 bases). CDR1 is SEHNR, CDR2 FQNEAQ, per germline (reference sequence). The CDR3 is 14 amino acids. V was cut by 5 bases and J by 2 bases, with 11 bases left in between. The CDR3 coding sequence is TGTGCCAGCAGCCCGGACAGTACCACAGATACGCAGTATTTT. Encoded protein: CASSPDSTTDTQYF.

The V call is TRBV27, the J call TRBJ1-2, with TRBD1 as a possible D gene (6 bases). Germline V lookup: CDR1 MNHEY, CDR2 SMNVEV (reference sequence). The CDR3 consists of 15 residues. With 6 bases removed from V and 6 bases from J, the gap between germline ends came to 20 bases. The CDR3 is CASSRLAGAGNGYTF. DNA of the CDR3: TGTGCCAGCAGCCGCCTCGCGGGGGCGGGGAATGGCTACACCTTC.

This chain joins TRBV9 and TRBJ2-1; 11 bases agree with TRBD2. Looked up from germline, CDR1 is SGDLS and CDR2 is YYNGEE. This CDR3 has 16 residues. V trimming: 2 bases; J trimming: 0 bases; junction bases outside the gene matches: 1. CDR3 sequence reads: CASSVSGGASYNEQFF. The CDR3 DNA reads as TGTGCCAGCAGCGTTAGCGGGGGGGCCTCCTACAATGAGCAGTTCTTC.

The rearrangement uses TRBV7-2 and TRBJ1-3, with no clear D. The CDR3 totals 14 residues. Germline CDR1 SGHTA, CDR2 FQGNSA. The V gene lost 1 base and the J gene lost 7 bases, with 11 bases spanning the gap. CDR3 sequence: CASSLDGYWNTIYF. CDR3 in DNA: TGTGCCAGCAGCTTAGACGGTTACTGGAACACCATATATTTT.

The gene calls are TRBV13 and TRBJ2-1; no clear D. The V end was cut by 5 bases, the J end by 6 bases, with 8 bases between. The CDR3 has 12 amino acids. Germline CDR1 reads PRHDT; CDR2 reads FYEKMQ (reference sequence). The CDR3 DNA sequence: TGTGCCAGCAGCGTTAGAGCCAATGAGCAGTTCTTC. As protein: CASSVRANEQFF. Complete variable domain (other parts from reference TRBV13 and TRBJ2-1): AAGVIQSPRHLIKEKRETATLKCYPIPRHDTVYWYQQGPGQDPQFLISFYEKMQSDKGSIPDRFSAQQFSDYHSELNMSSLELGDSALYFCASSVRANEQFFGPGTRLTVL.

The CDR3 reads CASSLSSNTEAFF. The DNA for the CDR3 is TGTGCCAGCAGCCTTAGTTCGAACACTGAAGCTTTCTTT. J is TRBJ1-1 and V is TRBV7-8; D is ambiguous. The ends were cut back, 5 bases at V and 1 base at J, with 8 bases in the middle. The CDR3 sequence is 13 residues long. Per the germline V gene, CDR1 is SGHVS and CDR2 is FQNEAQ.

This chain joins TRBV2 and TRBJ2-2; a weak D match, TRBD1 (6 bases). The length of the CDR3 is 19 residues. In germline, CDR1 is SNHLY, CDR2 FYNNEI. With 3 bases removed from V and 4 bases from J, the gap between germline ends came to 24 bases. CDR3 sequence (DNA): TGTGCCAGCAGTGATTCCCCTCACTGGACAGTACGAGGCACCGGGGAGCTGTTTTTT. Its protein product is CASSDSPHWTVRGTGELFF.

CDR3 DNA: TGTGCCAGCAGTTCTCTACTCGACAGGGGTGCCTCCGAGCAGTACTTC. This encodes CASSSLLDRGASEQYF. V gene TRBV27 combines with J gene TRBJ2-7, with TRBD1 identical over 8 bases. Looked up from germline, CDR1 is MNHEY and CDR2 is SMNVEV (reference sequence). The CDR3 sequence is 16 residues long. Unmatched junction bases numbered 14, after V lost 4 bases and J lost 6 bases.

The rearrangement uses TRBV29-1 and TRBJ1-2; no definite D call. The CDR3 loop spans 10 amino acids. Germline-derived CDR1 and CDR2 are SQVTM and ANQGSEA. The V and J ends lost 5 bases and 4 bases respectively, with 5 bases between them. The CDR3 protein is CSVLSYGYTF. For the CDR3, the DNA is TGCAGCGTTCTGAGCTATGGCTACACCTTC.

The rearrangement links TRBV7-9 to TRBJ2-2; D ambiguous. The CDR3 runs to 15 residues. Deletions cut 3 bases from V and 1 base from J, with 9 bases between. Germline CDR1 reads SEHNR; CDR2 reads FQNEAQ (reference sequence). CDR3 in amino acids: CASSFALLNTGELFF. CDR3 DNA sequence: TGTGCCAGCAGCTTTGCGTTGTTGAACACCGGGGAGCTGTTTTTT.

The chain carries TRBV7-8 and TRBJ2-7; D call uncertain. The CDR3 totals 15 residues. CDR1 and CDR2 (germline): SGHVS, FQNEAQ. With 6 bases removed from V and 2 bases from J, the gap between germline ends came to 17 bases. In DNA form, the CDR3 reads TGTGCCAGCAGACCGGCCGGAGCTCCTACCTACGAGCAGTACTTC. Translated, it gives CASRPAGAPTYEQYF.

The rearrangement links TRBV19 to TRBJ2-1; D possibly corresponds to TRBD2 (7 bases). This CDR3 is built from 15 residues. CDR1 and CDR2 from the germline V gene are LNHDA and SQIVND (reference sequence). V dropped 3 bases and J dropped 4 bases, with 13 bases sitting between them. The CDR3 coding sequence is TGTGCCAGTAGTATGACGGGGGGCGTATACAATGAGCAGTTCTTC. Residues: CASSMTGGVYNEQFF.

The V gene is TRBV28, the J gene TRBJ1-5, with 7 bases fitting TRBD1. V dropped 3 bases and J dropped 5; count of bases not matched to a gene: 4. The CDR3 spans 14 residues. Germline V gives CDR1 MDHEN, CDR2 SYDVKM. Here the CDR3 DNA reads TGTGCCAGCAGTTTCCGGGACAGCCATCAGCCCCAGCATTTT. This codes for CASSFRDSHQPQHF.

The chain joins TRBV11-2 to TRBJ1-1, with D uncertain. In germline, CDR1 is SGHAT, CDR2 FQNNGV. The CDR3 runs to 12 residues. Trimming removed 5 bases at V and 3 bases at J, with 7 bases between. The CDR3: CASSLGDTEAFF. CDR3 DNA sequence: TGTGCCAGCAGCCTCGGGGACACTGAAGCTTTCTTT.

The chain is built from TRBV11-2 and TRBJ1-5, with D maybe TRBD1 (5 bases). From germline, CDR1 is SGHAT and CDR2 FQNNGV. The length of the CDR3 is 12 residues. V lost 2 bases and J 7 bases, leaving 6 bases between the germline ends. The CDR3 loop is CASSLWGQPQHF. CDR3 in DNA: TGTGCCAGCAGCTTATGGGGCCAGCCCCAGCATTTT.

The gene calls are TRBV29-1 and TRBJ2-1; 13 nucleotides line up with TRBD2. After removal of 7 bases from V and 5 bases from J, the junction contained 5 bases not matched to a gene. The V gene's germline CDR1 is SQVTM and CDR2 ANQGSEA. This CDR3 has 14 amino acids. CDR3 protein: CSAGLAGHHNEQFF. The CDR3 DNA reads TGCAGCGCGGGACTAGCGGGACACCACAATGAGCAGTTCTTC.

The chain joins TRBV5-1 to TRBJ2-2; 8 nucleotides align to TRBD2. The V gene's germline CDR1 is SGHRS and CDR2 YFSETQ. The CDR3 has 14 amino acids. The junction had 3 bases not matched to a gene; V was cut back by 2 bases and J by 6 bases. CDR3 in DNA: TGCGCCAGCAGCTTTGCGGGGGGCTCCGGGGAGCTGTTTTTT. It specifies CASSFAGGSGELFF.

This chain connects TRBV19 to TRBJ1-1, with TRBD1 matching over 8 bases. CDR3 length: 16 residues. Germline CDR1 reads LNHDA; CDR2 reads SQIVND (reference sequence). J lost 1 base, V lost 6 bases, and 10 bases had no gene match. DNA of the CDR3: TGTGCCAGTAGGAGACAGGGGCGTCGTTCGAACACTGAAGCTTTCTTT. Translated: CASRRQGRRSNTEAFF.